These 23 T cell receptor beta chains were sequenced from one sample in a study of blood T cell repertoires in COVID-19. Profiled with immunoSEQ multiplex PCR; TCRdb holds only in-frame clones, not every one. The sample yields roughly 300,000 clones, 65% to 85% seen once. Sequences were obtained from peripheral blood. Receptor source: a woman between 45 and 60 years old with acute or convalescent COVID-19.

V gene TRBV5-4 combines with J gene TRBJ2-1, with D possibly matching TRBD2 (6 bases). This CDR3 is 17 amino acids long. CDR1 is SGHNT and CDR2 is YYREEE in the germline V gene (reference sequence). V shed 4 bases and J shed 4 bases, with 21 bases lying between them. Here the CDR3 reads CASSPPGGSVHYNEQFF. CDR3 nucleotides: TGTGCCAGCAGCCCGCCCGGGGGTAGCGTCCATTACAATGAGCAGTTCTTC.

CDR3 bases: TGTGCCAGCAGCTTAGGAGGACACCCGGCTGGTGGCTACACCTTC. It is translated as CASSLGGHPAGGYTF. This sequence joins TRBV11-2 and TRBJ1-2, with D perhaps TRBD1 (5 bases). The V gene lost 1 base and the J gene lost 7 bases, with 16 bases spanning the gap. Germline CDR1 SGHAT, CDR2 FQNNGV. This CDR3 comprises 15 residues. Full variable domain (missing parts from reference TRBV11-2 and TRBJ1-2): EAGVAQSPRYKIIEKRQSVAFWCNPISGHATLYWYQQILGQGPKLLIQFQNNGVVDDSQLPKDRFSAERLKGVDSTLKIQPAKLEDSAVYLCASSLGGHPAGGYTFGSGTRLTVV.

This clone has only one observation. The chain is built from TRBV9 and TRBJ2-3, with 10 positions matching TRBD2. The germline gives CDR1 SGDLS, CDR2 YYNGEE. The CDR3 extends over 17 amino acids. V shed 3 bases, J shed 5 bases, and the junction held 12 bases outside the gene matches. CDR3 DNA sequence: TGTGCCAGCAGCGCCAACTACCTAGCGGGAGTAAAAGATACGCAGTATTTT. This codes for CASSANYLAGVKDTQYF.

The chain links TRBV5-4 to TRBJ1-2; 7 bases are shared with TRBD1. V lost 0 bases and J lost 8; bases outside the gene matches: 13. The CDR3 consists of 16 residues. The germline V gene has CDR1 SGHNT and CDR2 YYREEE (reference sequence). CDR3 bases: TGTGCCAGCAGCTTGGACCCGCAAGGGGGCGCTGAGGGCTACACCTTC. This translates into CASSLDPQGGAEGYTF.

J is TRBJ1-5 and V is TRBV2; D not resolved. CDR1 SNHLY and CDR2 FYNNEI come from the germline V gene. Deletions cut 5 bases from V and 4 bases from J, with 6 bases between. The CDR3 is 12 residues long. The CDR3 nucleotides are TGTGCCAGCAGTCTCGGTAATCAGCCCCAGCATTTT. As protein: CASSLGNQPQHF.

The V and J genes are TRBV27 and TRBJ1-1, with 11 bases lining up with TRBD1. CDR1 is MNHEY, CDR2 SMNVEV, per germline (reference sequence). CDR3 length equals 16 residues. The V segment lost 4 bases and the J segment 4 bases; nucleotides outside the gene matches: 8. The CDR3 nucleotides read TGTGCCAGCAGTTCGGACAGGGGGCGGTCGCGCACTGAAGCTTTCTTT. Encoded protein: CASSSDRGRSRTEAFF.

The chain couples TRBV10-2 to TRBJ2-3, with a possible D match to TRBD1 (5 bases). Trimming stripped 8 bases from V and 0 bases from J, with 15 bases between. The germline gives CDR1 WSHSY, CDR2 SAAADI. This CDR3 comprises 15 residues. The CDR3 DNA reads TGCGCCAGCCGAGACAGTCCATCTAGCACAGATACGCAGTATTTT. Encoded protein: CASRDSPSSTDTQYF.

The gene calls are TRBV5-1 and TRBJ1-1; 9 bases fit TRBD1. Germline CDR1 is SGHRS and CDR2 is YFSETQ. This CDR3 has 17 amino acids. The junction had 6 bases not matched to a gene; V was cut back by 0 bases and J by 0 bases. CDR3 bases: TGCGCCAGCAGCTTGGGGACAGGGGCTAAAATGAACACTGAAGCTTTCTTT. Its protein product is CASSLGTGAKMNTEAFF. The full variable domain, completed using reference TRBV5-1 and TRBJ1-1, is KAGVTQTPRYLIKTRGQQVTLSCSPISGHRSVSWYQQTPGQGLQFLFEYFSETQRNKGNFPGRFSGRQFSNSRSEMNVSTLELGDSALYLCASSLGTGAKMNTEAFFGQGTRLTVV.

This chain connects TRBV9 to TRBJ2-1; TRBD2 agrees at 10 bases. Germline values: CDR1 SGDLS, CDR2 YYNGEE. The V gene end was trimmed by 0 bases and the J gene end by 7 bases; junction bases not matched to a gene: 4. The CDR3 extends over 15 amino acids. As DNA, the CDR3 is TGTGCCAGCAGCGTAGAGGCTAGCGGGAGAAATGAGCAGTTCTTC. Protein: CASSVEASGRNEQFF.

The rearrangement links TRBV12-3 or TRBV12-4 to TRBJ2-4, with 9 bases lining up with TRBD2. J was trimmed by 8 bases and V by 7 bases; bases with no gene match: 3. The CDR3 length is 12 residues. For the CDR3, the DNA is TGTGCCAGCAAGCCTAGCGGGGACATTCAGTACTTC. This encodes CASKPSGDIQYF.

The V and J genes are TRBV4-1 and TRBJ2-3, with 7 bases fitting TRBD2. CDR1 and CDR2 from the germline V gene are MGHRA and YSYEKL. The CDR3 is 16 residues long. The J segment lost 1 base and the V segment lost 4 bases, leaving 8 bases of the junction unmatched. The CDR3 nucleotides read TGCGCCAGCAGCCGATCCAGCGGGGAGCGCACAGATACGCAGTATTTT. It is translated as CASSRSSGERTDTQYF.

This chain uses TRBV6-2 or TRBV6-3 with TRBJ2-2; 10 bases match TRBD2. With V trimmed by 2 bases and J by 1 base, 13 bases remained unmatched. This CDR3 region has 20 residues. Per the germline V gene, CDR1 is MNHEY and CDR2 is SVGEGT. The CDR3 is CASSYGRLAGAQMNTGELFF. In DNA, the CDR3 is TGTGCCAGCAGTTACGGAAGGCTAGCGGGGGCCCAAATGAACACCGGGGAGCTGTTTTTT.

The rearrangement joins TRBV7-9 to TRBJ1-2; TRBD1 agrees at 12 bases. Trimming cost V 5 bases and J 6 bases; bases outside gene matches: 13. Germline lookup yields CDR1 SEHNR and CDR2 FQNEAQ (reference sequence). The CDR3 consists of 17 residues. CDR3 sequence: CASSPGTGGFFMNGYTF. In DNA form, the CDR3 reads TGTGCCAGCAGCCCTGGGACAGGGGGCTTTTTTATGAATGGCTACACCTTC.

This clone has only one observation. The V gene is TRBV18, the J gene TRBJ2-7; D remains unclear. This CDR3 is built from 14 residues. With 3 bases removed from V and 3 bases from J, the gap between germline ends came to 12 bases. Looked up from germline, CDR1 is KGHSH and CDR2 is LQKENI. Here the CDR3 DNA reads TGTGCCAGCTCACCCCGGGTTCTTCGCTACGAGCAGTACGTC. Amino acid sequence: CASSPRVLRYEQYV.

The table lists this clone with a count of one. The chain uses TRBV30 and TRBJ2-5; maybe TRBD2 (5 bases). The germline V gene has CDR1 GTSNPN and CDR2 SVGIG (reference sequence). The CDR3 consists of 12 residues. V lost 3 bases and J 3 bases, leaving 8 bases between the germline ends. The CDR3 DNA is TGTGCCTGGAGCCCCGGGGAAGAGACCCAGTACTTC. It encodes CAWSPGEETQYF. Full variable domain (rest looked up from reference TRBV30 and TRBJ2-5): SQTIHQWPATLVQPVGSPLSLECTVEGTSNPNLYWYRQAAGRGLQLLFYSVGIGQISSEVPQNLSASRPQDRQFILSSKKLLLSDSGFYLCAWSPGEETQYFGPGTRLLVL.

The chain combines TRBV19 with TRBJ1-2; D not resolved. The germline CDR1 and CDR2 sequences are LNHDA and SQIVND (reference sequence). This CDR3 comprises 16 residues. V shed 5 bases and J shed 4 bases, with 20 bases lying between them. The CDR3 DNA reads as TGTGCCAGTAGTTCTCAGTCTCTCCCGTCGGGCTATGGCTACACCTTC. Amino acid sequence: CASSSQSLPSGYGYTF.

The CDR3 spells CASTQQGSNQPQHF. The DNA for the CDR3 is TGTGCCAGCACCCAACAGGGGAGCAATCAGCCCCAGCATTTT. The chain couples TRBV2 to TRBJ1-5, with 7 bases identical to TRBD1. Germline V gene sequence: CDR1 SNHLY, CDR2 FYNNEI. The CDR3 totals 14 residues. Germline trimming cut 7 bases from V and 1 base from J; bases unmatched to any gene: 4.

This sequence joins TRBV19 and TRBJ2-3; D is possibly TRBD1 (5 bases). With 4 bases removed from V and 2 bases from J, the gap between germline ends came to 7 bases. The CDR3 covers 13 residues. Germline CDR1 LNHDA, CDR2 SQIVND (reference sequence). The CDR3 is CASSRTPTDTQYF. DNA for the CDR3: TGTGCCAGTAGTAGGACACCCACAGATACGCAGTATTTT. Using reference TRBV19 and TRBJ2-3 for the parts outside the CDR3, the full variable domain is DGGITQSPKYLFRKEGQNVTLSCEQNLNHDAMYWYRQDPGQGLRLIYYSQIVNDFQKGDIAEGYSVSREKKESFPLTVTSAQKNPTAFYLCASSRTPTDTQYFGPGTRLTVL.

The chain uses TRBV6-5 and TRBJ2-1; 8 nucleotides line up with TRBD2. Per the germline V gene, CDR1 is MNHEY and CDR2 is SVGAGI. The CDR3 covers 14 residues. V was clipped by 5 bases and J by 8 bases; unmatched bases: 8. CDR3 sequence (DNA): TGTGCCAGCAGTAGAAAGGGACTAGTCTATGAGCAGTTCTTC. It encodes CASSRKGLVYEQFF.

This CDR3 reads CASSLSQGASSGNTIYF. CDR3 sequence (DNA): TGTGCCAGCAGCTTAAGTCAGGGGGCGAGCTCTGGAAACACCATATATTTT. V usage is TRBV11-2 and J usage is TRBJ1-3, with 8 bases lining up with TRBD1. CDR3 size: 17 residues. V lost 2 bases to trimming and J lost 0 bases; unmatched junction nucleotides: 6. CDR1 is SGHAT and CDR2 is FQNNGV in the germline V gene.

The genes are TRBV2 and TRBJ1-2; possible D gene TRBD1, 5 bases. The CDR3 consists of 11 residues. Trimming pared 6 bases from V and 7 bases from J, leaving 9 bases between. Germline V lookup: CDR1 SNHLY, CDR2 FYNNEI. The CDR3 reads CASRGQGGYTF. The CDR3 region has the DNA TGTGCCAGCAGGGGGCAGGGTGGCTACACCTTC.

A single count supports this clone. The gene calls are TRBV7-9 and TRBJ1-4; TRBD1 agrees at 8 bases. The germline V gene has CDR1 SEHNR and CDR2 FQNEAQ (reference sequence). V lost 4 bases and J lost 8; bases outside the gene matches: 6. This CDR3 is 14 amino acids long. CDR3 sequence (DNA): TGTGCCAGCAGCTCGACAGGGGAAGACGAAAAACTGTTTTTT. It codes for CASSSTGEDEKLFF.

This sequence joins TRBV18 and TRBJ1-2; no reliable D call. The CDR3 totals 14 residues. Trimming took 5 bases from V and 4 from J, leaving 14 bases between them. CDR1 and CDR2 from the germline V gene are KGHSH and LQKENI. Written as DNA, the CDR3 is TGTGCCAGCTCAGCGGGCTTGGTCGGCTATGGCTACACCTTC. Protein sequence: CASSAGLVGYGYTF.